Below, 11 T cell receptor beta chains from the same sample are listed, as sequenced in a study of T cells in localized non-small cell lung cancer. Some clones are missing from TCRdb's copy, which holds only in-frame ones; the method was immunoSEQ multiplex PCR. This table has approximately 70,000 clones, less than 90% appearing once. The sequencing used peripheral blood, collected before any cancer treatment. These receptors originate from a male donor aged 60 or older with stage III squamous cell lung carcinoma.

The chain is built from TRBV4-1 and TRBJ2-7; 10 nucleotides align to TRBD1. The V and J ends lost 5 bases and 6 bases, in that order; junction bases with no gene match: 7. CDR1 and CDR2 from the germline V gene are MGHRA and YSYEKL. The CDR3 consists of 14 residues. The CDR3 loop is CASSRGTGVSEQYF. In DNA form, the CDR3 reads TGCGCCAGCAGCAGGGGGACAGGGGTGTCCGAGCAGTACTTC.

The chain employs TRBV30 and TRBJ2-7, with 8 bases aligning to TRBD1. The CDR3 spans 13 residues. Germline V lookup: CDR1 GTSNPN, CDR2 SVGIG (reference sequence). After removal of 4 bases from V and 6 bases from J, the junction contained 8 bases not matched to a gene. CDR3: CAWNLGDRGEQYF. CDR3 sequence (DNA): TGTGCCTGGAATCTCGGAGACAGGGGCGAGCAGTACTTC.

As concerns this clone: One end of the junction varies from germline; a read error may be responsible. This rearrangement joins TRBV7-2 to TRBJ2-1, with D tentatively TRBD1 or TRBD2 (6 bases each). This CDR3 is 12 amino acids long. The germline CDR1 and CDR2 sequences are SGHTA and FQGNSA. Written as DNA, the CDR3 is TGTGCCAGCAGGCCAGGGGACTCCCAGATGGTCTTC. It yields the protein CASRPGDSQMVF. Supplemented by reference TRBV7-2 and TRBJ2-1, the full variable domain reads GAGVSQSPSNKVTEKGKDVELRCDPISGHTALYWYRQSLGQGLEFLIYFQGNSAPDKSGLPSDRFSAERTGGSVSTLTIQRTQQEDSAVYLCASRPGDSQMVFGPGTRLTVL.

This clone occurred once. This chain joins TRBV14 and TRBJ2-5; D remains ambiguous. This CDR3 region has 13 residues. Trimming left V 0 bases short and J 7 bases short, with 9 bases between. The germline CDR1 and CDR2 sequences are SGHDN and FVKESK. For the CDR3, the DNA is TGTGCCAGCAGCCAAGATCTCACCGCGACCCAGTACTTC. It translates to CASSQDLTATQYF.

V is TRBV10-3 and J is TRBJ1-3; D call uncertain. Germline V gene sequence: CDR1 ENHRY, CDR2 SYGVKD. The CDR3 has 16 amino acids. V was trimmed by 0 bases and J by 0 bases, leaving 9 bases between them. The CDR3 DNA reads as TGTGCCATCAGTGAGTCTGCAGCCAGCTCTGGAAACACCATATATTTT. It is translated as CAISESAASSGNTIYF.

The table lists this clone with a few counts. At one boundary the junction diverges from the germline segment, which might be a read error. The chain combines TRBV14 with TRBJ1-4; unclear D gene. CDR3 length: 13 amino acids. Germline V gene data show CDR1 as SGHDN and CDR2 as FVKESK. The CDR3 loop reads CASRQGPYEKLFF. The CDR3 DNA is TGTGCCAGCAGACAAGGGCCCTATGAAAAACTGTTTTTT. Full variable domain (missing parts from reference TRBV14 and TRBJ1-4): EAGVTQFPSHSVIEKGQTVTLRCDPISGHDNLYWYRRVMGKEIKFLLHFVKESKQDESGMPNNRFLAERTGGTYSTLKVQPAELEDSGVYFCASRQGPYEKLFFGSGTQLSVL.

As regards this clone: At one of its ends the junction is not consistent with the germline gene, which may arise from a read error. This sequence joins TRBV7-2 and TRBJ2-1, with unresolved D. The germline V gene has CDR1 SGHTA and CDR2 FQGNSA. CDR3 length equals 12 residues. CDR3 region: CVSSQPGNEQFF. DNA for the CDR3: TGTGTCAGCAGCCAACCGGGCAATGAGCAGTTCTTC. Complete variable domain (other parts from reference TRBV7-2 and TRBJ2-1): GAGVSQSPSNKVTEKGKDVELRCDPISGHTALYWYRQSLGQGLEFLIYFQGNSAPDKSGLPSDRFSAERTGGSVSTLTIQRTQQEDSAVYLCVSSQPGNEQFFGPGTRLTVL.

The J gene is TRBJ2-7, the V gene TRBV30; 8 bases agree with TRBD1. This CDR3 is built from 14 residues. The ends lost 4 bases at V and 0 bases at J; junction bases unmatched: 5. Germline V gene data show CDR1 as GTSNPN and CDR2 as SVGIG (reference sequence). Written as DNA, the CDR3 is TGTGCCTGGATTACCGACAGGGGCTCCTACGAGCAGTACTTC. Encoded protein: CAWITDRGSYEQYF.

The chain couples TRBV7-3 to TRBJ1-3, with D unresolved. This CDR3 is 16 amino acids long. Germline V gives CDR1 SGHTA, CDR2 FQGTGA. V lost 1 base and J lost 0, with 10 bases in between. The CDR3 is CASSLSSPSSGNTIYF. CDR3 sequence (DNA): TGTGCCAGCAGCTTAAGTTCACCTTCCTCTGGAAACACCATATATTTT.

The J gene is TRBJ1-2, the V gene TRBV10-3; D not certain. The ends were cut back, 11 bases at V and 1 base at J, with 14 bases in the middle. Germline assignment: CDR1 ENHRY and CDR2 SYGVKD. This CDR3 is built from 13 residues. This chain's CDR3 is CAVAATVNYGYTF. Here the CDR3 DNA reads TGTGCCGTGGCAGCCACAGTTAACTATGGCTACACCTTC.

The genes are TRBV5-5 and TRBJ2-1, with 9 bases fitting TRBD2. With 3 bases clipped from V and 5 bases from J, the junction kept 6 bases outside the gene matches. CDR3 size: 15 residues. Per germline, CDR1 SGHKS and CDR2 YYEKEE (reference sequence). CDR3 nucleotides: TGTGCCAGCAGCTCGACTAGCGGATACGACAATGAGCAGTTCTTC. Translated: CASSSTSGYDNEQFF.